Following are 26 T cell receptor beta chains from one sample sequenced in a study of blood T cell repertoires in COVID-19. The assay was immunoSEQ multiplex PCR, and TCRdb's table has in-frame clones only and misses some. The sample holds about 170,000 clones, 70% to 90% seen once. The sequencing input was PBMCs or T cells enriched from blood (not recorded which). The receptors stem from a woman between 50 and 59 years old who had recovered from COVID-19.

The chain joins TRBV6-5 to TRBJ2-3; 9 bases fit TRBD2. CDR3 length: 14 residues. J gave up 2 bases and V 7 bases, and 4 bases lay outside the gene matches. CDR1 is MNHEY, CDR2 SVGAGI, per germline. DNA of the CDR3: TGTGCCAGCAAACTAGCGGGCCCCACAGATACGCAGTATTTT. Amino acid sequence: CASKLAGPTDTQYF.

This chain uses TRBV6-1 with TRBJ2-4; 8 bases map to TRBD2. From germline, CDR1 is MNHNS and CDR2 SASEGT. With 3 bases clipped from V and 9 bases from J, the junction kept 7 bases outside the gene matches. The CDR3 contains 14 residues. The CDR3 DNA reads TGTGCCAGCAGTGACCCGGGGGGGCGCGGCATTCAGTACTTC. It is translated as CASSDPGGRGIQYF.

The genes are TRBV28 and TRBJ2-1; 11 nucleotides match TRBD2. Germline lookup yields CDR1 MDHEN and CDR2 SYDVKM. Losses at the gene ends were 7 bases for V and 15 bases for J; bases not matched to a gene: 20. The CDR3 has 16 residues. CDR3 bases: TGTGCCAGCACCTCCCCAGGGGGTAGCGGGAGGGCCATTGGGTTCTTC. It encodes CASTSPGGSGRAIGFF.

The rearrangement links TRBV28 to TRBJ1-1, with 10 bases that match TRBD1. V lost 11 bases, J lost 6 bases, and 15 bases stayed unmatched. CDR1 and CDR2 (germline): MDHEN, SYDVKM. This CDR3 comprises 15 residues. CDR3 amino acids: CAGTGTGEGVPEAFF. In DNA form, the CDR3 reads TGTGCCGGCACCGGGACAGGGGAGGGAGTTCCTGAAGCTTTCTTT.

This clone has only one observation. The chain couples TRBV18 to TRBJ2-7; TRBD1 might be the D (6 bases). Germline assignment: CDR1 KGHSH and CDR2 LQKENI. V shed 3 bases and J shed 1 base, with 16 bases lying between them. The CDR3 extends over 16 amino acids. This CDR3 is CASSPYSPGHSYEQYV. CDR3 sequence (DNA): TGTGCCAGCTCACCGTACAGCCCGGGACATTCCTACGAGCAGTACGTC.

This clone was observed a handful of times. The chain is built from TRBV7-2 and TRBJ1-2, with TRBD1 identical over 10 bases. The ends lost 5 bases at V and 3 bases at J; junction bases unmatched: 3. This CDR3 is 14 amino acids long. The germline gives CDR1 SGHTA, CDR2 FQGNSA. The chain's CDR3 is CASSQTGGDYGYTF. Written as DNA, the CDR3 is TGTGCCAGCAGCCAGACAGGGGGCGACTATGGCTACACCTTC.

The chain recombines TRBV5-6 with TRBJ1-2; 7 nucleotides align to TRBD1. The CDR3 has 14 amino acids. From germline, CDR1 is SGHDT and CDR2 YYEEEE. Germline trimming cut 4 bases from V and 2 bases from J; bases unmatched to any gene: 5. The CDR3 DNA reads TGTGCCAGCAGCCGGAACAGGGGAAACTATGGCTACACCTTC. It specifies CASSRNRGNYGYTF.

The V gene is TRBV6-2 or TRBV6-3, the J gene TRBJ2-5; tentatively, D is TRBD2 (6 bases). Germline V gene lookup returns CDR1 MNHEY and CDR2 SVGEGT. The ends were cut back, 5 bases at V and 5 bases at J, with 18 bases in the middle. CDR3 size: 15 residues. This CDR3 is CASSGLAGRVETQYF. CDR3 coding DNA: TGTGCCAGCAGTGGGTTGGCGGGGCGGGTCGAGACCCAGTACTTC.

The V gene is TRBV19, the J gene TRBJ1-1, with D possibly TRBD1 on 6 matching bases. Trimming left V 3 bases short and J 1 base short, with 24 bases between. This CDR3 is 19 amino acids long. The germline V gene encodes CDR1 LNHDA and CDR2 SQIVND (reference sequence). CDR3 coding DNA: TGTGCCAGTAGTATGTGGGGATCCGGGACACCAAATCGGAACACTGAAGCTTTCTTT. It is translated as CASSMWGSGTPNRNTEAFF.

The rearrangement uses TRBV18 and TRBJ1-2; 10 positions match TRBD1. V shed 5 bases, J shed 6 bases, and the junction held 6 bases outside the gene matches. CDR1 is KGHSH, CDR2 LQKENI, per germline. CDR3 length: 14 residues. The CDR3 loop reads CASSAAGTGDGYTF. The CDR3, as DNA: TGTGCCAGCTCAGCCGCCGGGACAGGGGATGGCTACACCTTC.

The chain combines TRBV7-8 with TRBJ1-2; no reliable D call. CDR1 is SGHVS and CDR2 is FQNEAQ in the germline V gene. With 1 base removed from V and 4 bases from J, the gap between germline ends came to 10 bases. CDR3 length equals 14 residues. CDR3 protein: CASSLGAASYGYTF. The DNA for the CDR3 is TGTGCCAGCAGCTTAGGGGCAGCTTCCTATGGCTACACCTTC.

This sequence joins TRBV27 and TRBJ2-7; a possible D gene is TRBD1 (7 bases). The V gene lost 2 bases and the J gene lost 2 bases, with 13 bases spanning the gap. CDR1 and CDR2 from the germline V gene are MNHEY and SMNVEV (reference sequence). The CDR3 runs 15 residues. CDR3: CASSLGQGGTYEQYV. The CDR3 DNA reads TGTGCCAGCAGTTTAGGGCAGGGGGGAACCTACGAGCAGTACGTC.

The rearrangement joins TRBV18 to TRBJ1-4, with 7 bases that match TRBD1. CDR1 and CDR2 (germline): KGHSH, LQKENI. J was trimmed by 5 bases and V by 2 bases; bases with no gene match: 5. The CDR3 is 15 residues long. CDR3 in DNA: TGTGCCAGCTCACCAGGACAGGCTACGAATGAAAAACTGTTTTTT. Protein product: CASSPGQATNEKLFF.

This sequence joins TRBV11-2 and TRBJ1-2; 8 positions agree with TRBD1. Germline lookup yields CDR1 SGHAT and CDR2 FQNNGV. The CDR3 consists of 14 residues. After removal of 5 bases from V and 4 bases from J, the junction contained 6 bases not matched to a gene. The CDR3 DNA reads as TGTGCCAGCAGCCCCAGGGGGCGAGCCTATGGCTACACCTTC. It translates to CASSPRGRAYGYTF.

This chain joins TRBV7-3 and TRBJ1-1; D is possibly TRBD1 (5 bases). Trimming pared 1 base from V and 0 bases from J, leaving 9 bases between. Germline CDR1 and CDR2: SGHTA and FQGTGA. The CDR3 length is 15 residues. CDR3 protein: CASSLRQLMNTEAFF. The CDR3 DNA is TGTGCCAGCAGCTTAAGACAGCTCATGAACACTGAAGCTTTCTTT.

V and J are TRBV18 and TRBJ1-5; the D is unclear. The CDR3 consists of 17 residues. The V gene lost 3 bases and the J gene lost 0 bases, with 15 bases spanning the gap. Per the germline V gene, CDR1 is KGHSH and CDR2 is LQKENI. Here the CDR3 DNA reads TGTGCCAGCTCACCTCGTGTAGAAACGATTAGCAATCAGCCCCAGCATTTT. It specifies CASSPRVETISNQPQHF.

DNA for the CDR3: TGCGCCAGCAGCTTACAGGGGTCGGGTAATGAGCAGTTCTTC. It is translated as CASSLQGSGNEQFF. The V call is TRBV5-1, the J call TRBJ2-1, with 7 bases that match TRBD1. Germline CDR1 is SGHRS and CDR2 is YFSETQ. The trim removed 2 bases at V and 7 bases at J, leaving 6 bases unmatched. The CDR3 loop spans 14 amino acids.

The chain combines TRBV12-3 or TRBV12-4 with TRBJ2-3, with 8 bases fitting TRBD1. Trimming took 6 bases from V and 9 from J; bases not matched to a gene: 8. The CDR3 loop spans 13 amino acids. CDR3 in amino acids: CASSHGQGMTQYF. In DNA, the CDR3 is TGTGCCAGCAGCCACGGACAGGGAATGACGCAGTATTTT.

This CDR3 reads CASTTGSGGSQEQFF. CDR3 DNA: TGTGCCAGCACTACCGGGTCAGGGGGCTCCCAGGAGCAGTTCTTC. The V call is TRBV6-5, the J call TRBJ2-1, with 8 bases fitting TRBD1. The CDR3 is 15 residues long. J lost 10 bases, V lost 7 bases, and 15 bases had no gene match. Germline values: CDR1 MNHEY, CDR2 SVGAGI.

CDR3: CASSGGTVYNSPLHF. For the CDR3, the DNA is TGTGCCAGCAGTGGGGGGACAGTCTATAATTCACCCCTCCACTTT. The rearrangement joins TRBV2 to TRBJ1-6, with 7 positions matching TRBD1. The germline V gene encodes CDR1 SNHLY and CDR2 FYNNEI. This CDR3 spans 15 amino acids. Trimming at V came to 4 bases and at J to 3 bases, leaving 3 bases not matched to a gene.

This clone was seen only a few times. The chain joins TRBV9 to TRBJ1-6; perhaps TRBD1 as D (6 bases). V was cut by 6 bases and J by 5 bases, with 12 bases left in between. Per germline, CDR1 SGDLS and CDR2 YYNGEE. The CDR3 sequence is 14 residues long. CDR3 sequence reads: CASTWTADNSPLHF. DNA for the CDR3: TGTGCCAGCACCTGGACAGCAGATAATTCACCCCTCCACTTT.

This clone has just one count. V usage is TRBV30 and J usage is TRBJ1-4; no reliable D call. Germline CDR1 GTSNPN, CDR2 SVGIG (reference sequence). V was cut by 2 bases and J by 0 bases, with 16 bases left in between. The CDR3 is 17 residues long. CDR3 in amino acids: CAWSLGLGFATNEKLFF. CDR3 sequence (DNA): TGTGCCTGGAGTTTGGGTCTGGGCTTTGCAACTAATGAAAAACTGTTTTTT.

CDR3 protein: CASSYTSGTYNEQFF. For the CDR3, the DNA is TGTGCCAGCAGTTACACTAGCGGAACCTACAATGAGCAGTTCTTC. This chain uses TRBV6-5 with TRBJ2-1; 8 bases agree with TRBD2. V lost 2 bases to trimming and J lost 2 bases; unmatched junction nucleotides: 2. The CDR3 spans 15 residues. Germline V gene data show CDR1 as MNHEY and CDR2 as SVGAGI.

This clone was counted a few times. The CDR3 is CASSLGLAGAGELFF. The CDR3 DNA reads TGTGCCAGCAGCTTAGGTCTAGCGGGAGCCGGGGAGCTGTTTTTT. This chain joins TRBV7-8 and TRBJ2-2, with 10 bases aligning to TRBD2. Germline V gene data show CDR1 as SGHVS and CDR2 as FQNEAQ. V dropped 1 base and J dropped 6; count of bases not matched to a gene: 2. This CDR3 has 15 amino acids.

The chain links TRBV7-8 to TRBJ2-7; D call uncertain. This CDR3 spans 12 amino acids. V was shortened by 1 base and J by 5 bases, with 6 bases between the two germline ends. The germline gives CDR1 SGHVS, CDR2 FQNEAQ. This CDR3 is CASSLDQDEQYV. DNA of the CDR3: TGTGCCAGCAGCTTAGATCAGGACGAGCAGTACGTC.

The V gene is TRBV28, the J gene TRBJ2-6, with D possibly being TRBD1 (5 bases). Germline V gene sequence: CDR1 MDHEN, CDR2 SYDVKM. V was trimmed by 4 bases and J by 2 bases, leaving 6 bases between them. This CDR3 is 14 amino acids long. The CDR3 coding sequence is TGTGCCAGCAGTTCAGGGACTGGGGCCAACGTCCTGACTTTC. The encoded protein is CASSSGTGANVLTF.